This T cell receptor beta chain originates from a study of OX40 agonist ivuxolimab in advanced cancers. Study-wide background: Eligibility admitted prior anti-PD-1, anti-PD-L1 or anti-CTLA-4 therapy; around 41% had some.

The repertoire was sequenced with immunoSEQ multiplex PCR; TCRdb's copy has only in-frame clones and lacks some. The sample has 65,000 to 80,000 clones, approximately 90% seen once; the top ten hold approximately 0.99%. The germline gives CDR1 MNHNS, CDR2 SASEGT. J was trimmed by 1 base and V by 1 base; bases with no gene match: 2. The CDR3 contains 15 residues. This chain links TRBV6-1 with TRBJ1-1, with TRBD1 identical over 8 bases. The sample in question was CD4+ or CD8+ T cells sorted from blood, obtained in a trial of the OX40 agonist ivuxolimab. The receptor was isolated from an adult with an advanced solid tumor such as melanoma, head and neck, liver or kidney cancer. This CDR3 is CASSEGTGWNTEAFF. The DNA of the CDR3 is TGTGCCAGCAGTGAAGGGACAGGGTGGAACACTGAAGCTTTCTTT.